Listed below are T cell receptor beta chains from one sample, sequenced in a study of blood T cells in healthy people across ages. TCRdb analysed the 5' RACE reads with MiXCR anew, one entry per CDR3 protein. The table includes about 760,000 distinct CDR3 sequences, approximately 25% detected once. In addition, the sample was reused for a study of T cells of mothers and their children.

Sequenced input: blood. The receptor set was obtained from a boy aged 5 to 17 in good health. Both conserved end residues are part of each CDR3. Clone sizes are given selectively: once, few, many, or a class where the clone is expanded.

CDR3 length	V gene	J gene	clone size	CDR3 protein
15	TRBV29-1	TRBJ2-3	-	CSVDHPWRVTDTQYF
17	TRBV5-1	TRBJ2-7	-	CASSLDLAGAYSYEQYF
15	TRBV11-2	TRBJ2-1	-	CASSHGLADYNEQFF
14	TRBV5-6	TRBJ2-2	few	CASSLGLSPGELFF
14	TRBV5-1	TRBJ2-2	-	CASSPGPPTGELFF
15	TRBV4-2	TRBJ1-2	-	CASSQGIQGNYGYTF
15	TRBV5-4	-	-	CASSLQDRGSNEQFF
15	TRBV5-5	TRBJ2-2	few	CASSLEGSLTGELFF
16	TRBV5-1	TRBJ2-4	-	CASSSDGTPAKNIQYF
14	TRBV7-2	TRBJ2-5	few	CASSAGRGGETQYF
15	TRBV12-3/TRBV12-4	TRBJ1-1	-	CASRELGVVDTEAFF
15	TRBV20-1	TRBJ2-5	-	CSASPGQGFWQTQYF
15	TRBV9	TRBJ2-7	few	CASSVGGSTSYEQYF
14	TRBV4-1	TRBJ1-1	-	CASSLDQLNTEAFF
13	TRBV5-6	TRBJ2-2	few	CASSGGGTGELFF
17	TRBV7-9	TRBJ2-3	-	CASSSSRDRGFADTQYF
13	TRBV29-1	TRBJ2-5	-	CSVGQIYQETQYF
15	TRBV4-1	TRBJ1-5	few	CASSQETGGHQPQHF
17	TRBV10-3	TRBJ2-3	-	CAISKDRGTGGTDTQYF
14	TRBV11-2	TRBJ1-2	-	CASSDRGPNYGYTF
16	TRBV6-2/TRBV6-3	TRBJ2-1	few	CASRSRLAGDYNEQFF
15	TRBV18	TRBJ2-5	few	CASSPFGQGFETQYF